This entry lists 18 T cell receptor beta chains sequenced from one sample in a study of cytomegalovirus exposure and HLA in healthy donors (dated by TCRdb to 2015 to 2018). The library was prepared using the immunoSEQ multiplex PCR assay. TCRdb retrieved this table from immuneACCESS and kept in-frame rearrangements only. Not all clones are present; in checked studies, unresolved V genes account for under half, and no reason is known for the remainder. Counted in this sample were 120,000 to 150,000 clones; roughly 86% of them appeared once. Over 1.3% of the sample lies in the top ten. Sequencing was done on a sample of PBMCs. Receptor source: a woman in her twenties or thirties in good health and CMV-seronegative.

The V gene is TRBV2, the J gene TRBJ2-7, with D maybe TRBD2 (5 bases). CDR1 is SNHLY, CDR2 FYNNEI, per germline. This CDR3 has 14 residues. The V end was cut by 7 bases, the J end by 2 bases, with 15 bases between. CDR3 loop: CASIRRTGTYEQYF. CDR3 DNA: TGTGCCAGCATACGCCGGACGGGGACCTACGAGCAGTACTTC.

The rearrangement uses TRBV5-5 and TRBJ2-2, with 9 nucleotides matching TRBD1. Germline V CDR1 and CDR2: SGHKS, YYEKEE (reference sequence). V lost 3 bases to trimming and J lost 7 bases; unmatched junction nucleotides: 4. The CDR3 spans 14 residues. For the CDR3, the DNA is TGTGCCAGCAGCTGGGACAGGGCGGGCGGGGAGCTGTTTTTT. Translating gives CASSWDRAGGELFF.

The chain joins TRBV6-5 to TRBJ2-7; unclear D gene. Trimming shortened V by 2 bases and J by 1 base, and 6 bases separated the two germline ends. There are 13 residues in the CDR3. CDR1 MNHEY and CDR2 SVGAGI come from the germline V gene. CDR3 sequence (DNA): TGTGCCAGCAGTTACCCTCTATCCTACGAGCAGTACTTC. This sequence encodes CASSYPLSYEQYF.

This chain links TRBV7-3 with TRBJ2-2, with D unclear. The CDR3 loop spans 14 amino acids. V gave up 2 bases and J gave up 1 base, with 5 bases separating them. In germline, CDR1 is SGHTA, CDR2 FQGTGA. The chain's CDR3 is CASSLSVNTGELFF. CDR3 sequence (DNA): TGTGCCAGCAGCTTATCGGTGAACACCGGGGAGCTGTTTTTT.

The chain carries TRBV12-5 and TRBJ2-2; 7 bases are shared with TRBD2. This CDR3 has 14 residues. The ends lost 7 bases at V and 7 bases at J; junction bases unmatched: 9. Germline V gives CDR1 LGHNT, CDR2 FRNRAP. The CDR3 sequence is CASAEGREGGELFF. The CDR3 DNA reads as TGTGCTAGTGCCGAAGGAAGGGAGGGCGGGGAGCTGTTTTTT. Supplemented by reference TRBV12-5 and TRBJ2-2, the full variable domain reads DARVTQTPRHKVTEMGQEVTMRCQPILGHNTVFWYRQTMMQGLELLAYFRNRAPLDDSGMPKDRFSAEMPDATLATLKIQPSEPRDSAVYFCASAEGREGGELFFGEGSRLTVL.

The V call is TRBV7-2, the J call TRBJ2-7, with 13 bases that match TRBD2. In germline, CDR1 is SGHTA, CDR2 FQGNSA. The length of the CDR3 is 14 residues. The trim removed 5 bases at V and 3 bases at J, leaving 1 base unmatched. The CDR3 sequence is CASSTSGGGYEQYF. The CDR3 nucleotides read TGTGCCAGCAGCACTAGCGGGGGGGGCTACGAGCAGTACTTC.

The V and J genes are TRBV5-1 and TRBJ2-3, with a weak D call TRBD2 (5 bases). The CDR3 consists of 12 residues. V dropped 2 bases and J dropped 5 bases, with 6 bases sitting between them. Per the germline V gene, CDR1 is SGHRS and CDR2 is YFSETQ. The CDR3 is CASSFGEDTQYF. In DNA form, the CDR3 reads TGCGCCAGCAGCTTCGGGGAAGATACGCAGTATTTT.

J is TRBJ2-7 and V is TRBV4-2, with TRBD2 identical over 9 bases. CDR1 is LGHNA and CDR2 is YNFKEQ in the germline V gene. Unmatched junction bases numbered 4, after V lost 1 base and J lost 6 bases. The CDR3 totals 14 residues. The CDR3 region is CASSQVNSGGEQYF. In DNA, the CDR3 is TGTGCCAGCAGCCAAGTTAATAGCGGGGGCGAGCAGTACTTC.

Many counts were recorded for this clone. The CDR3 DNA sequence: TGTGCCAGCAGCTTAAAACAGAAACAAGAGACCCAGTACTTC. Translating gives CASSLKQKQETQYF. The V and J genes are TRBV7-9 and TRBJ2-5; D gene unclear. Looked up from germline, CDR1 is SEHNR and CDR2 is FQNEAQ (reference sequence). The CDR3 loop spans 14 amino acids. V lost 2 bases, J lost 2 bases, and 9 bases lay in between.

This chain links TRBV2 with TRBJ2-6; D is perhaps TRBD1 (5 bases). Germline V CDR1 and CDR2: SNHLY, FYNNEI. Trimming shortened V by 5 bases and J by 2 bases, and 10 bases separated the two germline ends. This CDR3 has 15 amino acids. CDR3 coding DNA: TGTGCCAGCAGTCGTAGGGGCGCTGGGGCCAACGTCCTGACTTTC. This codes for CASSRRGAGANVLTF.

This sequence joins TRBV27 and TRBJ2-7; D may be TRBD2 (5 bases). Germline V gives CDR1 MNHEY, CDR2 SMNVEV (reference sequence). This CDR3 comprises 14 residues. Trimming took off 8 bases at V and 1 base at J, with 15 bases between the two ends. CDR3: CASAEGVLSYEQYF. CDR3 nucleotide sequence: TGTGCCAGCGCCGAGGGAGTGTTATCCTACGAGCAGTACTTC.

J is TRBJ1-4 and V is TRBV5-1; 11 nucleotides line up with TRBD1. Germline values: CDR1 SGHRS, CDR2 YFSETQ. Trimming took 0 bases from V and 4 from J; bases not matched to a gene: 5. The CDR3 length is 17 residues. CDR3 nucleotides: TGCGCCAGCAGCTTGGGGACAGGGGGCTGGGGTAATGAAAAACTGTTTTTT. It codes for CASSLGTGGWGNEKLFF.

The chain uses TRBV21-1 and TRBJ1-1; TRBD1, the D gene given by the table, was not confirmed from the DNA. TRBV21-1 is a recognized pseudogene. The CDR3 spans 18 residues. The CDR3 reads CEGGDCRGQGAGNTEAFF. Written as DNA, the CDR3 is TGTGAGGGAGGTGACTGCAGGGGACAGGGGGCGGGAAACACTGAAGCTTTCTTT.

This clone was detected once. J is TRBJ2-7 and V is TRBV20-1; D call uncertain. Germline CDR1 reads DFQATT; CDR2 reads SNEGSKA (reference sequence). The V gene lost 6 bases and the J gene lost 6 bases, with 12 bases spanning the gap. The CDR3 covers 11 residues. CDR3 sequence (DNA): TGCAGTGCCACCGCCGTCAGCGAGCAGTACTTC. Translation gives CSATAVSEQYF.

The rearrangement uses TRBV15 and TRBJ2-3; TRBD2 aligns across 9 bases. CDR1 and CDR2 from the germline V gene are LNHNV and YYDKDF (reference sequence). V lost 8 bases, J lost 5 bases, and 11 bases stayed unmatched. The CDR3 consists of 15 residues. The CDR3 DNA follows: TGTGCCACCGGGGGCGGGGGGGCGTTGGGAGATACGCAGTATTTT. Translated, it gives CATGGGGALGDTQYF.

The chain employs TRBV9 and TRBJ2-1; 13 bases agree with TRBD2. Per germline, CDR1 SGDLS and CDR2 YYNGEE. This CDR3 region has 16 residues. V shed 4 bases, J shed 6 bases, and the junction held 7 bases outside the gene matches. The CDR3, as DNA: TGTGCCAGCAGCTTTCGACTAGCGGGGGGACTCAATGAGCAGTTCTTC. This encodes CASSFRLAGGLNEQFF.

The rearrangement joins TRBV7-6 to TRBJ2-7, with 9 bases lining up with TRBD2. Trimming at V came to 5 bases and at J to 3 bases, leaving 11 bases not matched to a gene. From germline, CDR1 is SGHVS and CDR2 FNYEAQ. This CDR3 has 16 amino acids. CDR3 sequence: CASSPVGERGVYEQYF. CDR3 bases: TGTGCCAGCAGCCCGGTCGGGGAGCGGGGGGTCTACGAGCAGTACTTC.

This clone was observed a handful of times. The genes are TRBV2 and TRBJ1-1; the D is unclear. The CDR3 sequence is 12 residues long. From germline, CDR1 is SNHLY and CDR2 FYNNEI. With 2 bases removed from V and 4 bases from J, the gap between germline ends came to 5 bases. Here the CDR3 DNA reads TGTGCCAGCAGTGAATCTCGCACTGAAGCTTTCTTT. This translates into CASSESRTEAFF.